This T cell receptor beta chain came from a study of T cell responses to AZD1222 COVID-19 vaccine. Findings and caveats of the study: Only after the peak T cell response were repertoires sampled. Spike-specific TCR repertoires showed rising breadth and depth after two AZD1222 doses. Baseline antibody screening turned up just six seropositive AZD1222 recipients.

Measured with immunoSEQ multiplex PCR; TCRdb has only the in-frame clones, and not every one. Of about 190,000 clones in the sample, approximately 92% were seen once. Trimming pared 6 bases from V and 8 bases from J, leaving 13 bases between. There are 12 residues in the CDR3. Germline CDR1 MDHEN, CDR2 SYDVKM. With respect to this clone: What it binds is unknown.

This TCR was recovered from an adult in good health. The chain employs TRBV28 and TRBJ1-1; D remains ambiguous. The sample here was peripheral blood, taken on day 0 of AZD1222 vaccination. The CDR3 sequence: CASSSPFVEAFF. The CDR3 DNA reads TGTGCCAGCAGCTCGCCGTTTGTAGAAGCTTTCTTT.